This T cell receptor (beta chain) is drawn from a study of T cell responses to AZD1222 COVID-19 vaccine. The wider study: Both about-4-week and about-12-week second-dose recipients were combined.

The trim removed 2 bases at V and 5 bases at J, leaving 5 bases unmatched. This CDR3 comprises 15 residues. Germline V lookup: CDR1 SGHRS, CDR2 YFSETQ. Clones were sequenced by immunoSEQ multiplex PCR, and TCRdb holds only the in-frame ones, with some missing. The sample yields more than 85,000 clones, about 86% seen once. Findings and caveats of the study: Spike regions recognized by vaccine-associated CD4 TCRs spanned the protein, led by 160-218 and 743-854. Close to half of all spike-specific TCRs reportedly target regions of the variants that are unmutated. The sample set comprised mostly white British donors with more females, and clonal diversity was possibly underestimated.

Concerning this clone: Its antigen is currently unknown.

V is TRBV5-1 and J is TRBJ2-2, with TRBD1 identical over 8 bases. The specimen comprised peripheral blood, sampled on day 0 of AZD1222 vaccination. The source is an adult in good health. CDR3 sequence reads: CASSFRDRRTGELFF. The CDR3 nucleotides read TGCGCCAGCAGCTTCCGGGACAGGAGGACCGGGGAGCTGTTTTTT. The full variable domain, its missing parts supplied by reference TRBV5-1 and TRBJ2-2, is KAGVTQTPRYLIKTRGQQVTLSCSPISGHRSVSWYQQTPGQGLQFLFEYFSETQRNKGNFPGRFSGRQFSNSRSEMNVSTLELGDSALYLCASSFRDRRTGELFFGEGSRLTVL.